The sequence of this T cell receptor beta chain was determined in a study of OX40 agonist ivuxolimab in advanced cancers. Study-wide results and limits: Certain nonresponders likewise exhibited a low normalized T-cell clonal expansion.

Repertoires were generated with immunoSEQ multiplex PCR, while TCRdb's copy carries only in-frame clones and drops some. The table records under 90,000 clones, around nine tenths of them present only once. Germline V gene sequence: CDR1 ENHRY, CDR2 SYGVKD. The CDR3 sequence is 16 residues long. Trimming took 3 bases from V and 8 from J; bases not matched to a gene: 12. Turning to this clone: Its matching antigen is unknown.

The sequence was obtained from an adult with an advanced solid tumor such as melanoma, head and neck, liver or kidney cancer. The chain has TRBV10-3 and TRBJ2-1; 8 bases map to TRBD1. Sequences were derived from CD4+ or CD8+ T cells sorted from blood, sampled in a trial of the OX40 agonist ivuxolimab. The CDR3 here is CAISDRTGSSWDEQFF. In nucleotides, the CDR3 is TGTGCCATCAGTGATAGGACAGGGTCATCGTGGGATGAGCAGTTCTTC.